This paragraph covers one T cell receptor (beta chain) sequence. While infection was still active, Seattle patients were enrolled and then followed longitudinally. This sample is part of a study of blood T cell repertoires in COVID-19. Study at large: PBMCs, B-cell-depleted T cells, or T cells provided the cDNA or gDNA that made up the material.

Under the authors' procedure: Reference gene primer amplification gave nucleated cell count estimates. Using immunoSEQ multiplex PCR, the repertoire was profiled, and TCRdb retains in-frame clones only, with some absent. From that table come the V and J calls and clone size; the DNA was used to work out D and trimming. The data contain hundreds of thousands of clones, 88% of them singletons. CDR1 and CDR2 from the germline V gene are SGHTA and FQGNSA. This CDR3 is built from 13 residues. Trimming took off 2 bases at V and 2 bases at J, with 6 bases between the two ends. The TCR sequence derives from a woman in her seventies with COVID-19, enrolled during active disease. Sequencing was carried out using peripheral blood. This chain links TRBV7-2 with TRBJ2-5, with D maybe TRBD1 (6 bases). In nucleotides, the CDR3 is TGTGCCAGCAGCTTACAGGGGCAAGAGACCCAGTACTTC. It is translated as CASSLQGQETQYF.